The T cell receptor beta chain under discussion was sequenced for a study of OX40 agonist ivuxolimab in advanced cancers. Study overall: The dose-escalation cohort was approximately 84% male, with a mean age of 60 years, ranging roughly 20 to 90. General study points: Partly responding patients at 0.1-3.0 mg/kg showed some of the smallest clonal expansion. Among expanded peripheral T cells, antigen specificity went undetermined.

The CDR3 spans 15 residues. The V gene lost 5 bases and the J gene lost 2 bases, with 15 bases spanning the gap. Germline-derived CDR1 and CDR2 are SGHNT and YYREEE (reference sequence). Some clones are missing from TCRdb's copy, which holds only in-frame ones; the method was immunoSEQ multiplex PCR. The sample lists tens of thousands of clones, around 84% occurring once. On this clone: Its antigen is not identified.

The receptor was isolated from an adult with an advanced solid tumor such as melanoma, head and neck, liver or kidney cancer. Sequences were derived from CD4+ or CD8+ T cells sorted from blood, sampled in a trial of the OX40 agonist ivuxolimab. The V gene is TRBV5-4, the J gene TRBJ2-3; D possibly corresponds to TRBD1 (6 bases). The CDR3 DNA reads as TGTGCCAGCAGTACACAGCACAGGGACACAGATACGCAGTATTTT. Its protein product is CASSTQHRDTDTQYF.